One and the same sample provided the 17 T cell receptor beta chains below, sequenced in a study of CD8 T cells in Susac syndrome. Reverse transcription of about 0.5 to 1 ug RNA used random hexamers. TCRdb passed the immunoSEQ multiplex PCR reads through MiXCR, listing each CDR3 protein once. The table shows about 150,000 distinct CDR3 sequences, with 95% occurring only once. Sequencing was carried out using CD4+ T cells from PBMCs. Every receptor here comes from a human donor with Susac syndrome.

V usage is TRBV3-1 and J usage is TRBJ2-1, with a weak D call TRBD2 (6 bases). Germline-derived CDR1 and CDR2 are LGHDT and YNNKEL (reference sequence). CDR3 length equals 12 residues. The V and J ends lost 10 bases and 5 bases respectively, with 12 bases between them. This CDR3 is CATGRLDNEQFF. CDR3 DNA: TGTGCCACCGGGAGACTAGACAATGAGCAGTTCTTC.

The chain uses TRBV5-4 and TRBJ1-1; D unclear. The V gene lost 0 bases and the J gene lost 2 bases, with 11 bases spanning the gap. CDR3 length equals 15 residues. CDR1 is SGHNT and CDR2 is YYREEE in the germline V gene (reference sequence). CDR3 protein: CASSLDPQPNTEAFF. In nucleotides, the CDR3 is TGTGCCAGCAGCTTGGACCCTCAGCCAAACACTGAAGCTTTCTTT.

V usage is TRBV20-1 and J usage is TRBJ1-1; perhaps TRBD1 as D (5 bases). Germline values: CDR1 DFQATT, CDR2 SNEGSKA (reference sequence). The CDR3 is 14 residues long. Trimming removed 1 base from V and 0 bases from J, with 9 bases in between. CDR3 sequence: CSARAGTLNTEAFF. The CDR3 bases are TGCAGTGCTAGAGCAGGGACCCTGAACACTGAAGCTTTCTTT.

The genes are TRBV5-6 and TRBJ2-5; 7 nucleotides match TRBD1. The CDR3 length is 17 residues. Germline CDR1 is SGHDT and CDR2 is YYEEEE. Trimming removed 0 bases from V and 1 base from J; junction bases left unmatched: 9. CDR3 sequence: CASSLVTRGGTQETQYF. The CDR3 nucleotides are TGTGCCAGCAGCTTGGTAACTAGAGGGGGCACCCAAGAGACCCAGTACTTC.

The rearrangement uses TRBV3-1 and TRBJ1-1; 7 bases line up with TRBD1. This CDR3 comprises 14 residues. Trimming took 4 bases from V and 1 from J; bases not matched to a gene: 3. CDR1 and CDR2 (germline): LGHDT, YNNKEL (reference sequence). The CDR3 nucleotides are TGTGCCAGCAGCCCGAGGGGGCCGAACACTGAAGCTTTCTTT. Its protein is CASSPRGPNTEAFF. Full variable domain (outside the CDR3, taken from reference TRBV3-1 and TRBJ1-1): DTAVSQTPKYLVTQMGNDKSIKCEQNLGHDTMYWYKQDSKKFLKIMFSYNNKELIINETVPNRFSPKSPDKAHLNLHINSLELGDSAVYFCASSPRGPNTEAFFGQGTRLTVV.

The chain uses TRBV14 and TRBJ2-7; D is possibly TRBD1 or TRBD2 (5 bases each). Trimming removed 6 bases from V and 6 bases from J, with 18 bases in between. CDR1 SGHDN and CDR2 FVKESK come from the germline V gene. This CDR3 region has 14 residues. CDR3 sequence: CASRAGTDPLEQYF. In DNA form, the CDR3 reads TGTGCCAGCAGAGCCGGGACGGACCCGCTCGAGCAGTACTTC.

This rearrangement joins TRBV27 to TRBJ2-7; D is possibly TRBD1 (6 bases). This CDR3 has 11 amino acids. Germline V gene data show CDR1 as MNHEY and CDR2 as SMNVEV (reference sequence). The V end was cut by 6 bases, the J end by 11 bases, with 14 bases between. CDR3 loop: CASRFRAGEYF. The CDR3 region has the DNA TGTGCCAGCAGGTTTCGGGCAGGGGAGTACTTC.

J is TRBJ2-6 and V is TRBV13; TRBD1 matches 7 bases. CDR3 size: 18 residues. The V segment lost 2 bases and the J segment 0 bases; nucleotides outside the gene matches: 7. Germline CDR1 reads PRHDT; CDR2 reads FYEKMQ (reference sequence). The CDR3 DNA sequence: TGTGCCAGCAGCTTAAACAGGGGCTTGACCTCTGGGGCCAACGTCCTGACTTTC. It encodes CASSLNRGLTSGANVLTF.

This chain joins TRBV3-1 and TRBJ2-7; 10 bases map to TRBD1. With 4 bases clipped from V and 4 bases from J, the junction kept 10 bases outside the gene matches. The CDR3 consists of 16 residues. Per germline, CDR1 LGHDT and CDR2 YNNKEL (reference sequence). This chain's CDR3 is CASSRGATGGAYEQYF. CDR3 nucleotide sequence: TGTGCCAGCAGCCGCGGCGCGACAGGGGGCGCGTACGAGCAGTACTTC.

The chain is built from TRBV3-1 and TRBJ2-1; 10 bases match TRBD2. From germline, CDR1 is LGHDT and CDR2 YNNKEL (reference sequence). There are 15 residues in the CDR3. V lost 6 bases and J lost 5; bases outside the gene matches: 7. Written as DNA, the CDR3 is TGTGCCAGCAGTCAAACTAGCGGGGAAAACAATGAGCAGTTCTTC. Amino acids: CASSQTSGENNEQFF.

V and J are TRBV24-1 and TRBJ2-1; TRBD2 aligns across 10 bases. V lost 4 bases to trimming and J lost 7 bases; unmatched junction nucleotides: 12. Germline CDR1 KGHDR, CDR2 SFDVKD. The CDR3 sequence is 17 residues long. This chain's CDR3 is CATSDRTSGGRWNEQFF. The DNA of the CDR3 is TGTGCCACCAGTGACCGGACTAGCGGAGGGAGGTGGAATGAGCAGTTCTTC.

V usage is TRBV4-1 and J usage is TRBJ2-7; no reliable D call. The germline V gene encodes CDR1 MGHRA and CDR2 YSYEKL. V was shortened by 4 bases and J by 7 bases, with 11 bases between the two germline ends. This CDR3 spans 12 amino acids. CDR3: CASSLTMGEQYF. The CDR3 DNA is TGCGCCAGCAGCCTCACTATGGGGGAGCAGTACTTC.

The gene calls are TRBV13 and TRBJ1-5; tentatively, D is TRBD1 (6 bases). Between the trimmed V and J ends, which lost 4 bases and 5 bases, there was a span of 21 bases. The length of the CDR3 is 17 residues. Germline V CDR1 and CDR2: PRHDT, FYEKMQ (reference sequence). The CDR3 protein is CASSSHRSGGADQPQHF. CDR3 bases: TGTGCCAGCAGCTCCCACCGATCTGGGGGGGCGGATCAGCCCCAGCATTTT.

The rearrangement uses TRBV5-6 and TRBJ1-6; 11 bases agree with TRBD1. The CDR3 has 15 amino acids. Per the germline V gene, CDR1 is SGHDT and CDR2 is YYEEEE. Germline trimming cut 0 bases from V and 11 bases from J; bases unmatched to any gene: 4. This CDR3 reads CASSLVGTGGTPLHF. The DNA of the CDR3 is TGTGCCAGCAGCTTGGTGGGGACAGGGGGTACACCCCTCCACTTT.

This clonotype was seen only once. V and J are TRBV5-1 and TRBJ2-1; either TRBD1 or TRBD2 may supply D (5 bases each). The CDR3 consists of 16 residues. V was shortened by 0 bases and J by 6 bases, with 16 bases between the two germline ends. Looked up from germline, CDR1 is SGHRS and CDR2 is YFSETQ. CDR3 nucleotide sequence: TGCGCCAGCAGCTTGGGGCCTGGGGCAGGAGGCAATGAGCAGTTCTTC. Encoded protein: CASSLGPGAGGNEQFF. The whole variable domain, filled in from reference TRBV5-1 and TRBJ2-1, reads KAGVTQTPRYLIKTRGQQVTLSCSPISGHRSVSWYQQTPGQGLQFLFEYFSETQRNKGNFPGRFSGRQFSNSRSEMNVSTLELGDSALYLCASSLGPGAGGNEQFFGPGTRLTVL.

The chain uses TRBV12-3 or TRBV12-4 and TRBJ2-7; 11 bases are shared with TRBD1. The V and J ends lost 6 bases and 5 bases, in that order; junction bases with no gene match: 12. The length of the CDR3 is 16 residues. The CDR3 sequence: CASRSGRGTGGHEQYF. CDR3 sequence (DNA): TGTGCCAGCAGATCCGGAAGGGGGACAGGGGGACACGAGCAGTACTTC.

The chain joins TRBV4-2 to TRBJ2-7; 8 nucleotides agree with TRBD2. The J segment lost 5 bases and the V segment lost 1 base, leaving 10 bases of the junction unmatched. Germline-derived CDR1 and CDR2 are LGHNA and YNFKEQ. The CDR3 has 16 residues. The CDR3 here is CASSQVGTSVGHEQYF. In DNA form, the CDR3 reads TGTGCCAGCAGCCAAGTTGGGACTAGTGTGGGCCACGAGCAGTACTTC.